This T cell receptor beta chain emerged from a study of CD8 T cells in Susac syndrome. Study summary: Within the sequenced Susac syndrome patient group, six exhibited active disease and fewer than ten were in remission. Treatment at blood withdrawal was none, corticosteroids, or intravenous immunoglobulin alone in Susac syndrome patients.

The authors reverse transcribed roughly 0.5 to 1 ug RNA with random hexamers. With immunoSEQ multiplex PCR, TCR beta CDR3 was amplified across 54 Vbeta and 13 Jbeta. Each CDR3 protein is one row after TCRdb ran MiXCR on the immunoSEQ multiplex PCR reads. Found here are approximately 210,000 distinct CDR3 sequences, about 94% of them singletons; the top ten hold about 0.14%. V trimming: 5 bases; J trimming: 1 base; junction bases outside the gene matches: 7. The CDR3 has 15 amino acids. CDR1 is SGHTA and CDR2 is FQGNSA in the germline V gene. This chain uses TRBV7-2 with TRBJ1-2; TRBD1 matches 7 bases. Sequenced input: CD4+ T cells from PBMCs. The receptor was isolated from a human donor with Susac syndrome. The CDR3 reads CASSRGTEVNYGYTF. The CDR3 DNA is TGTGCCAGCAGCCGCGGGACAGAAGTTAACTATGGCTACACCTTC.